The text below deals with one T cell receptor (beta chain). The CDR3 loop spans 13 amino acids. Germline lookup yields CDR1 SNHLY and CDR2 FYNNEI. V dropped 7 bases and J dropped 1 base, with 9 bases sitting between them. This specimen belongs to a study of blood T cell repertoires in COVID-19. Libraries were prepared by immunoSEQ multiplex PCR; TCRdb keeps only in-frame clonotypes and omits some of them. The sample holds 150,000 to 200,000 clones, around 85% seen once. Sequenced material: peripheral blood. The TCR was taken from a man between 65 and 85 years old with active or convalescent COVID-19. V gene TRBV2 combines with J gene TRBJ2-3; D is possibly TRBD1 (5 bases). CDR3 residues: CASTQGRTDTQYF. The CDR3 nucleotides are TGTGCCAGCACCCAGGGTCGCACAGATACGCAGTATTTT.